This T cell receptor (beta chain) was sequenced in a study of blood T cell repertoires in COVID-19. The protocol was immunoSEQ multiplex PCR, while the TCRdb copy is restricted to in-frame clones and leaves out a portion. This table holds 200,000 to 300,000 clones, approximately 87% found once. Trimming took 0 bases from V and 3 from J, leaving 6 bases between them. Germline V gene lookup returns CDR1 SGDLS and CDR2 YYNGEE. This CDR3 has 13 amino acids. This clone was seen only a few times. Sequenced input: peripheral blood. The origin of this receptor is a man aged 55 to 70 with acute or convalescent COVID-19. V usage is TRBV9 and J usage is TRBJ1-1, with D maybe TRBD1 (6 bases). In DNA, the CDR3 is TGTGCCAGCAGCGTAGGGACAGACACTGAAGCTTTCTTT. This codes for CASSVGTDTEAFF. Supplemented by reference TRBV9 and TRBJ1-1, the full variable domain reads DSGVTQTPKHLITATGQRVTLRCSPRSGDLSVYWYQQSLDQGLQFLIQYYNGEERAKGNILERFSAQQFPDLHSELNLSSLELGDSALYFCASSVGTDTEAFFGQGTRLTVV.